In this sample, the clone carrying this TCR beta chain turned up a few times. TCRdb passed the RT-PCR reads through MiXCR, listing each CDR3 protein once. This table holds more than 600,000 distinct CDR3 sequences, approximately 15% found once. This TCR was recovered from a female donor in good health, serving as a healthy control. Input material: memory CD4+ T cells from blood.

The CDR3, as DNA: TGCGCCAGCAGCCAAGACGGGGCTGGAACTAGGCGTTACAATGAGCAGTTCTTC. Translating gives CASSQDGAGTRRYNEQFF. The chain combines TRBV4-3 with TRBJ2-1; tentatively, D is TRBD1 or TRBD2 (5 bases each). CDR3 length equals 18 residues. V was clipped by 0 bases and J by 4 bases, with 19 bases between them. The germline gives CDR1 LGHNA, CDR2 YSLEER.